Below are 26 T cell receptor beta chains sequenced from a single sample in a study of cytomegalovirus exposure and HLA in healthy donors. 13 Jbeta primers and 60 Vbeta primers were used for the PCR. Clones were read by immunoSEQ multiplex PCR, and TCRdb kept only the in-frame ones, dropping some. There are roughly 100,000 clones in the sample; about 78% occur only once, and 1.3% lies in the top ten. The specimen was PBMCs. The source of these receptors is a man aged 25-45 years in good health and CMV-seronegative.

The chain has TRBV28 and TRBJ1-5; 7 bases line up with TRBD1. The CDR3 contains 13 residues. Germline CDR1 and CDR2: MDHEN and SYDVKM. J was trimmed by 12 bases and V by 6 bases; bases with no gene match: 11. The CDR3 region is CASRAPDGQDQHF. CDR3 nucleotides: TGTGCCAGCAGGGCCCCCGACGGACAGGACCAGCATTTT.

The rearrangement uses TRBV30 and TRBJ1-3, with a possible D match to TRBD1 (6 bases). V lost 0 bases, J lost 8 bases, and 14 bases lay in between. Looked up from germline, CDR1 is GTSNPN and CDR2 is SVGIG (reference sequence). The CDR3 is 14 residues long. The CDR3 sequence: CAWSVLEQGDTIYF. DNA of the CDR3: TGTGCCTGGAGTGTACTTGAACAGGGAGACACCATATATTTT.

V gene TRBV5-4 combines with J gene TRBJ2-1, with 10 positions matching TRBD2. Germline values: CDR1 SGHNT, CDR2 YYREEE (reference sequence). The V gene end was trimmed by 4 bases and the J gene end by 7 bases; junction bases not matched to a gene: 2. The CDR3 runs 13 residues. The CDR3 nucleotides are TGTGCCAGCAGCGCGACTAGCGGGAATGAGCAGTTCTTC. Encoded protein: CASSATSGNEQFF.

The chain carries TRBV10-2 and TRBJ2-2; 7 bases are shared with TRBD2. Germline V lookup: CDR1 WSHSY, CDR2 SAAADI. Germline trimming cut 8 bases from V and 2 bases from J; bases unmatched to any gene: 5. The CDR3 has 14 residues. Here the CDR3 reads CASAAGTNTGELFF. The DNA for the CDR3 is TGCGCCAGCGCAGCGGGGACTAACACCGGGGAGCTGTTTTTT.

The V gene is TRBV13, the J gene TRBJ2-1, with D possibly being TRBD2 (6 bases). Germline-derived CDR1 and CDR2 are PRHDT and FYEKMQ (reference sequence). Trimming took off 5 bases at V and 5 bases at J, with 16 bases between the two ends. The CDR3 contains 15 residues. The CDR3 nucleotides are TGTGCCAGCAGCCCCGAGAGACTAGTGCACAATGAGCAGTTCTTC. It yields the protein CASSPERLVHNEQFF.

The chain is built from TRBV7-8 and TRBJ1-2; a weak D match, TRBD1 (6 bases). This CDR3 comprises 12 residues. Deletions cut 3 bases from V and 8 bases from J, with 10 bases between. CDR1 SGHVS and CDR2 FQNEAQ come from the germline V gene. Written as DNA, the CDR3 is TGTGCCAGCAGCTTTACAGGGTGGGGCTACACCTTC. Protein: CASSFTGWGYTF. The full variable domain, its missing parts supplied by reference TRBV7-8 and TRBJ1-2, is GAGVSQSPRYKVAKRGQDVALRCDPISGHVSLFWYQQALGQGPEFLTYFQNEAQLDKSGLPSDRFFAERPEGSVSTLKIQRTQQEDSAVYLCASSFTGWGYTFGSGTRLTVV.

The J gene is TRBJ2-7, the V gene TRBV6-5; D is perhaps TRBD1 (6 bases). The CDR3 totals 16 residues. The germline V gene encodes CDR1 MNHEY and CDR2 SVGAGI. Trimming took 3 bases from V and 2 from J, leaving 17 bases between them. The CDR3 loop is CASSYSRTEVTYEQYF. The CDR3 DNA follows: TGTGCCAGCAGTTATTCCCGGACAGAAGTAACCTACGAGCAGTACTTC.

This clone was found once. This chain connects TRBV7-9 to TRBJ2-1; D unclear. This CDR3 is built from 17 residues. Germline V gene sequence: CDR1 SEHNR, CDR2 FQNEAQ (reference sequence). Trimming removed 4 bases at V and 3 bases at J, with 19 bases between. The CDR3 nucleotides are TGTGCCAGCAGCTCAAAGTCCCTCCTATTGATCTACAATGAGCAGTTCTTC. Translating it yields CASSSKSLLLIYNEQFF.

The chain has TRBV4-3 and TRBJ2-2; TRBD2 matches 7 bases. This CDR3 has 17 residues. The V gene's germline CDR1 is LGHNA and CDR2 YSLEER. J lost 4 bases, V lost 4 bases, and 12 bases had no gene match. CDR3 amino acids: CASSLSPTGTITGELFF. DNA of the CDR3: TGCGCCAGCAGCCTAAGCCCAACCGGGACTATCACCGGGGAGCTGTTTTTT.

This clone is a singleton in its sample. V gene TRBV28 combines with J gene TRBJ2-3; weak D call: TRBD2 (6 bases). This CDR3 comprises 15 residues. From germline, CDR1 is MDHEN and CDR2 SYDVKM. V was pared by 3 bases and J by 0 bases, with 10 bases between. The CDR3 is CASSLGSGSTDTQYF. The CDR3 DNA reads as TGTGCCAGCAGTTTGGGAAGCGGGAGCACAGATACGCAGTATTTT.

Concerning this clone: The sample contains more than one DNA sequence encoding this CDR3. The gene calls are TRBV5-1 and TRBJ1-1; tentative D call: TRBD1 (5 bases). The length of the CDR3 is 15 residues. Trimming removed 7 bases at V and 6 bases at J, with 22 bases between. The germline CDR1 and CDR2 sequences are SGHRS and YFSETQ. The CDR3 region is CASRDEMGGGPEAFF. The CDR3 nucleotides are TGCGCCAGCCGAGACGAGATGGGGGGAGGGCCTGAAGCTTTCTTT.

The table lists this clone with a count of one. This chain links TRBV5-1 with TRBJ2-7; 9 nucleotides align to TRBD1. The J segment lost 5 bases and the V segment lost 4 bases, leaving 7 bases of the junction unmatched. The CDR3 extends over 14 amino acids. The germline V gene has CDR1 SGHRS and CDR2 YFSETQ. The CDR3 nucleotides read TGCGCCAGCAGCACAGGACAGGGGTTAGACGAGCAGTACTTC. Translation: CASSTGQGLDEQYF. Full variable domain (rest looked up from reference TRBV5-1 and TRBJ2-7): KAGVTQTPRYLIKTRGQQVTLSCSPISGHRSVSWYQQTPGQGLQFLFEYFSETQRNKGNFPGRFSGRQFSNSRSEMNVSTLELGDSALYLCASSTGQGLDEQYFGPGTRLTVT.

This CDR3 is CASSLSGRAGYEQFF. Written as DNA, the CDR3 is TGTGCCAGCAGTTTGAGCGGGAGGGCCGGTTATGAGCAGTTCTTC. The rearrangement joins TRBV11-2 to TRBJ2-1; 10 bases agree with TRBD2. CDR3 size: 15 residues. The J segment lost 8 bases and the V segment lost 6 bases, leaving 10 bases of the junction unmatched. From germline, CDR1 is SGHAT and CDR2 FQNNGV. The full variable domain, its missing parts supplied by reference TRBV11-2 and TRBJ2-1, is EAGVAQSPRYKIIEKRQSVAFWCNPISGHATLYWYQQILGQGPKLLIQFQNNGVVDDSQLPKDRFSAERLKGVDSTLKIQPAKLEDSAVYLCASSLSGRAGYEQFFGPGTRLTVL.

The gene calls are TRBV12-1 and TRBJ2-7; the DNA was not used to check the table's D call, TRBD2. TRBV12-1 is reported as a pseudogene. This CDR3 is built from 10 residues. In nucleotides, the CDR3 is TGTGCCAGCAAGCTCAAGGGACTTCACTTC. Translating gives CASKLKGLHF.

The chain uses TRBV28 and TRBJ2-1, with 14 bases aligning to TRBD2. The germline CDR1 and CDR2 sequences are MDHEN and SYDVKM. This CDR3 region has 16 residues. Unmatched junction bases numbered 3, after V lost 3 bases and J lost 5 bases. CDR3 residues: CASSLRLAGGDNEQFF. CDR3 in DNA: TGTGCCAGCAGTTTGCGACTAGCGGGAGGGGACAATGAGCAGTTCTTC. Based on the CDR3 plus reference TRBV28 and TRBJ2-1, the full variable domain is DVKVTQSSRYLVKRTGEKVFLECVQDMDHENMFWYRQDPGLGLRLIYFSYDVKMKEKGDIPEGYSVSREKKERFSLILESASTNQTSMYLCASSLRLAGGDNEQFFGPGTRLTVL.

This clone was seen once. This chain joins TRBV10-2 and TRBJ2-1, with TRBD2 identical over 9 bases. J was trimmed by 2 bases and V by 6 bases; bases with no gene match: 8. CDR1 WSHSY and CDR2 SAAADI come from the germline V gene. CDR3 length equals 16 residues. CDR3 region: CASSSASGVPYNEQFF. DNA for the CDR3: TGCGCCAGCAGCAGCGCTAGCGGGGTTCCCTACAATGAGCAGTTCTTC.

This clone was seen only once. DNA for the CDR3: TGTGCCACCAGCATTCCAGGGCGAGAAGACTATGGCTACACCTTC. The encoded protein is CATSIPGREDYGYTF. This sequence joins TRBV15 and TRBJ1-2; D possibly corresponds to TRBD1 (5 bases). The CDR3 loop spans 15 amino acids. Germline V lookup: CDR1 LNHNV, CDR2 YYDKDF (reference sequence). V lost 4 bases and J 3 bases, leaving 15 bases between the germline ends.

In its sample, this clone was seen a few times. The V gene is TRBV15, the J gene TRBJ1-2, with 9 bases identical to TRBD1. V lost 1 base and J lost 5; bases outside the gene matches: 11. The CDR3 length is 17 residues. Germline V gene lookup returns CDR1 LNHNV and CDR2 YYDKDF (reference sequence). CDR3 bases: TGTGCCACCAGCAGAGGGGACAGGGAACGTCTGAATTATGGCTACACCTTC. Translated, it gives CATSRGDRERLNYGYTF.

This sequence joins TRBV9 and TRBJ2-5; 9 nucleotides align to TRBD1. The length of the CDR3 is 16 residues. The trim removed 3 bases at V and 4 bases at J, leaving 10 bases unmatched. Germline loops: CDR1 SGDLS, CDR2 YYNGEE. The CDR3: CASSAWTGENGETQYF. The CDR3 DNA reads TGTGCCAGCAGCGCCTGGACAGGGGAAAACGGAGAGACCCAGTACTTC.

Worth noting for this clone: The junction departs from germline at one end; a sequencing error may be responsible. This chain joins TRBV28 and TRBJ1-2; TRBD1 aligns across 11 bases. CDR1 is MDHEN, CDR2 SYDVKM, per germline. The length of the CDR3 is 15 residues. CDR3 bases: TGTGCCAGCAGTTTGCCACAACCGGGACAGGGGGAGATTGGCTTC. This sequence encodes CASSLPQPGQGEIGF.

The V call is TRBV19, the J call TRBJ1-2; 8 nucleotides match TRBD1. Germline V gene sequence: CDR1 LNHDA, CDR2 SQIVND (reference sequence). V was clipped by 5 bases and J by 2 bases; unmatched bases: 4. The CDR3 contains 14 residues. Here the CDR3 DNA reads TGTGCCAGTAGTCCTACAGGGGGGAACTATGGCTACACCTTC. Residues: CASSPTGGNYGYTF.

This sequence joins TRBV19 and TRBJ1-1; possible D gene TRBD1, 5 bases. Germline V CDR1 and CDR2: LNHDA, SQIVND (reference sequence). This CDR3 region has 15 residues. Trimming pared 6 bases from V and 1 base from J, leaving 15 bases between. DNA for the CDR3: TGTGCCAGTAGCCACCGGACATTCGAGAACACTGAAGCTTTCTTT. It translates to CASSHRTFENTEAFF.

In this sample, this clone turned up a few times. The rearrangement links TRBV5-8 to TRBJ1-5; D possibly corresponds to TRBD1 (6 bases). Trimming stripped 1 base from V and 9 bases from J, with 14 bases between. Germline assignment: CDR1 SGHTS and CDR2 YDEGEE. This CDR3 has 14 amino acids. The CDR3 nucleotides are TGTGCCAGCAGCTTGCGGGACAACCGAGCGCCCCAGCATTTT. It specifies CASSLRDNRAPQHF.

The chain is built from TRBV6-6 and TRBJ2-1; TRBD2 matches at 9 bases. V lost 2 bases to trimming and J lost 6 bases; unmatched junction nucleotides: 5. There are 15 residues in the CDR3. The germline gives CDR1 MNHNY, CDR2 SVGAGI (reference sequence). The CDR3 region has the DNA TGTGCCAGCAGTTACCAAATAGCGGGGGTCAATGAGCAGTTCTTC. Translated, it gives CASSYQIAGVNEQFF.

J is TRBJ2-1 and V is TRBV20-1; 7 bases are shared with TRBD1. The length of the CDR3 is 11 residues. J lost 11 bases, V lost 3 bases, and 4 bases had no gene match. Per germline, CDR1 DFQATT and CDR2 SNEGSKA (reference sequence). CDR3 DNA: TGCAGTGCTAGGGTCAGGGGGAAGCAGTTCTTC. As protein: CSARVRGKQFF.

The J gene is TRBJ2-4, the V gene TRBV28, with D perhaps TRBD2 (5 bases). The CDR3 contains 16 residues. Trimming took off 4 bases at V and 0 bases at J, with 13 bases between the two ends. Germline-derived CDR1 and CDR2 are MDHEN and SYDVKM. The CDR3 spells CASSYPGYIAKNIQYF. The CDR3 DNA is TGTGCCAGCAGTTACCCGGGGTACATAGCCAAAAACATTCAGTACTTC. Combining the CDR3 with reference TRBV28 and TRBJ2-4 gives the whole variable domain DVKVTQSSRYLVKRTGEKVFLECVQDMDHENMFWYRQDPGLGLRLIYFSYDVKMKEKGDIPEGYSVSREKKERFSLILESASTNQTSMYLCASSYPGYIAKNIQYFGAGTRLSVL.